Each of the 21 T cell receptor beta chains below was sequenced from the same sample in a study of breast tumors, draining lymph nodes, adjacent tissues. TCRdb called the multiplex PCR reads again in MiXCR, with one record for every CDR3 protein. The sample lists around 230,000 distinct CDR3 sequences, less than 40% occurring once. Axillary draining lymph nodes of breast cancer patients supplied the node samples. Sequencing was done on a sample of axillary lymph node tissue. The receptors shown here come from a female donor with breast cancer. Some clones in this sample may be carry-over from other donors' samples.

The chain employs TRBV6-6 and TRBJ2-6, with 10 bases lining up with TRBD1. The germline CDR1 and CDR2 sequences are MNHNY and SVGAGI (reference sequence). The CDR3 covers 18 residues. V was pared by 2 bases and J by 0 bases, with 4 bases of the junction left unmatched. CDR3 residues: CASSYAGQGSSGANVLTF. Written as DNA, the CDR3 is TGTGCCAGCAGTTACGCGGGACAGGGGAGCTCTGGGGCCAACGTCCTGACTTTC.

This clonotype was counted only a few times. A much more abundant neighbour one base away suggests this may be a read error. The chain has TRBV11-3 and TRBJ2-3; 7 bases match TRBD1. Germline values: CDR1 SGHNT, CDR2 YENEEA. V lost 4 bases to trimming and J lost 5 bases; unmatched junction nucleotides: 12. CDR3 size: 16 residues. CDR3 sequence: CASSSWDSPSEDTQYF. For the CDR3, the DNA is TGTGCCAGCAGCTCGTGGGACAGCCCCTCGGAAGATACGCAGTATTTT.

In the case of this clonotype: Being one base from a much bigger clone, this may be a read error. The chain carries TRBV12-3 or TRBV12-4 and TRBJ2-7; 7 bases are a match to TRBD1. This CDR3 is 12 amino acids long. The V gene end was trimmed by 3 bases and the J gene end by 9 bases; junction bases not matched to a gene: 5. CDR3: CASSFRRQGQYF. The CDR3 DNA is TGTGCCAGCAGTTTCCGTAGACAGGGGCAGTACTTC.

The rearrangement joins TRBV5-6 to TRBJ1-5; maybe TRBD1 (5 bases). CDR1 and CDR2 (germline): SGHDT, YYEEEE. Trimming took off 4 bases at V and 9 bases at J, with 17 bases between the two ends. CDR3 length equals 14 residues. CDR3 protein: CASSPITAGGPQHF. The CDR3 region has the DNA TGTGCCAGCAGCCCAATTACAGCGGGGGGGCCCCAGCATTTT.

The table lists this clonotype with many counts. The V and J genes are TRBV19 and TRBJ2-1; 8 nucleotides match TRBD1. The V gene's germline CDR1 is LNHDA and CDR2 SQIVND (reference sequence). The CDR3 loop spans 16 amino acids. V was clipped by 3 bases and J by 7 bases; unmatched bases: 11. The CDR3: CASSIWRGRGLNEQFF. In nucleotides, the CDR3 is TGTGCCAGTAGTATTTGGCGCGGCAGGGGGCTGAATGAGCAGTTCTTC.

This clonotype has just a few counts. The junction and the germline gene differ at one end; a read error may be behind it. The rearrangement links TRBV10-3 to TRBJ2-7; 9 positions match TRBD1. CDR3 length: 15 residues. In germline, CDR1 is ENHRY, CDR2 SYGVKD. In DNA form, the CDR3 reads TGTGCCATCAGTAAGTCGGGACAGGGTTCCTACGAGCAGTACTTC. It encodes CAISKSGQGSYEQYF.

Comment on this clonotype: This may stem from a read error, because a much larger clone lies one nucleotide away. This likely comes from a read error, as the CDR3 has no conserved phenylalanine or tryptophan at its end. This rearrangement joins TRBV24-1 to TRBJ2-7; 11 bases align to TRBD2. There are 18 residues in the CDR3. Germline V CDR1 and CDR2: KGHDR, SFDVKD. Germline trimming cut 3 bases from V and 4 bases from J; bases unmatched to any gene: 13. The CDR3 coding sequence is TGTGCCACCAGTGATAACGCCGGGACTAGCGGCGCTGTATACGAGCAGTACCTC. Translating gives CATSDNAGTSGAVYEQYL.

The gene calls are TRBV6-1 and TRBJ2-3, with TRBD2 matching 11 bases. CDR1 MNHNS and CDR2 SASEGT come from the germline V gene. The CDR3 length is 16 residues. V shed 9 bases, J shed 2 bases, and the junction held 10 bases outside the gene matches. The CDR3 spells CARRLAGQHFTDTQYF. CDR3 sequence (DNA): TGTGCCAGAAGACTAGCGGGACAGCATTTCACAGATACGCAGTATTTT.

The V call is TRBV7-2, the J call TRBJ1-4, with D possibly matching TRBD1 (5 bases). V gave up 2 bases and J gave up 6 bases, with 10 bases separating them. Germline CDR1 SGHTA, CDR2 FQGNSA. The CDR3 length is 14 residues. The CDR3 region is CASSLWEGDEKLFF. CDR3 DNA: TGTGCCAGCAGCTTATGGGAAGGGGATGAAAAACTGTTTTTT.

This clonotype was seen a handful of times. The rearrangement uses TRBV5-1 and TRBJ1-1; D might be TRBD1 (6 bases). The V end lost 1 base, the J end lost 5 bases, and 12 bases lay between the germline ends. The CDR3 runs 14 residues. Germline V lookup: CDR1 SGHRS, CDR2 YFSETQ. The CDR3: CASSLYGRGTEAFF. CDR3 DNA: TGCGCCAGCAGCTTGTACGGCAGGGGAACTGAAGCTTTCTTT.

Comments on this clonotype: At one of its ends the junction is not consistent with the germline gene, which may arise from a read error. This rearrangement joins TRBV20-1 to TRBJ2-5; the D gene is possibly TRBD1 (6 bases). The CDR3 length is 11 residues. The germline CDR1 and CDR2 sequences are DFQATT and SNEGSKA (reference sequence). This CDR3 is CSARGTENQSF. The CDR3 bases are TGCAGTGCTAGAGGGACAGAGAATCAGTCCTTC.

The V gene is TRBV7-8, the J gene TRBJ2-5, with unresolved D. This CDR3 region has 16 residues. V shed 5 bases and J shed 1 base, with 17 bases lying between them. Germline loops: CDR1 SGHVS, CDR2 FQNEAQ. CDR3 region: CASSQVTPSIQETQYF. In nucleotides, the CDR3 is TGTGCCAGCAGCCAAGTTACGCCATCCATCCAAGAGACCCAGTACTTC.

This clonotype occurred many times. This chain joins TRBV14 and TRBJ2-5; 11 bases match TRBD2. Germline-derived CDR1 and CDR2 are SGHDN and FVKESK. This CDR3 has 19 amino acids. Unmatched junction bases numbered 14, after V lost 0 bases and J lost 5 bases. In DNA, the CDR3 is TGTGCCAGCAGCCAAGATGAGTATTGGCTAGCGGGAGGAGGGGAGACCCAGTACTTC. This gives the protein CASSQDEYWLAGGGETQYF.

This clonotype was seen a few times. A read error may explain this, as a much larger clone is one base away. This chain joins TRBV5-6 and TRBJ2-7, with TRBD1 matching 7 bases. Germline V gene data show CDR1 as SGHDT and CDR2 as YYEEEE. This CDR3 has 13 residues. The V and J ends lost 4 bases and 2 bases, in that order; junction bases with no gene match: 3. CDR3 amino acids: CASSRGTAYEQYF. The CDR3 region has the DNA TGTGCCAGCAGCAGGGGGACAGCCTACGAGCAGTACTTC.

The genes are TRBV20-1 and TRBJ2-7; 12 bases are a match to TRBD2. The CDR3 totals 15 residues. Trimming took 2 bases from V and 7 from J; bases not matched to a gene: 9. Looked up from germline, CDR1 is DFQATT and CDR2 is SNEGSKA (reference sequence). The DNA for the CDR3 is TGCAGTGCTAGACCACTAGCGGGGGGAGGTCGGGAGCAGTACTTC. It encodes CSARPLAGGGREQYF.

V is TRBV7-9 and J is TRBJ2-2; D is unclear. Germline CDR1 is SEHNR and CDR2 is FQNEAQ (reference sequence). This CDR3 region has 13 residues. V shed 5 bases and J shed 6 bases, with 10 bases lying between them. Written as DNA, the CDR3 is TGTGCCAGCAGCCCTACGTGGGCCGGGGAGCTGTTTTTT. Amino acids: CASSPTWAGELFF. Based on the CDR3 plus reference TRBV7-9 and TRBJ2-2, the full variable domain is DTGVSQNPRHKITKRGQNVTFRCDPISEHNRLYWYRQTLGQGPEFLTYFQNEAQLEKSRLLSDRFSAERPKGSFSTLEIQRTEQGDSAMYLCASSPTWAGELFFGEGSRLTVL.

With respect to this clonotype: An end of the junction does not agree with germline; a read error may underlie this. The CDR3 sequence: CASSRAVLGYTF. DNA of the CDR3: TGCGCCAGCAGCCGGGCAGTGCTCGGCTACACCTTC. The V and J genes are TRBV7-2 and TRBJ1-2; no definite D call. Germline values: CDR1 SGHTA, CDR2 FQGNSA. The CDR3 is made up of 12 amino acids.

The gene calls are TRBV7-8 and TRBJ1-6, with D possibly TRBD1 on 5 matching bases. Germline V lookup: CDR1 SGHVS, CDR2 FQNEAQ. The length of the CDR3 is 14 residues. CDR3 sequence reads: CASSAGLDNSPLHF. The CDR3 nucleotides are TGTGCTAGTTCGGCAGGGCTGGATAATTCACCCCTCCACTTT.

In this sample, this clonotype turned up once. The CDR3 does not close with the conserved phenylalanine or tryptophan, likely indicating a read error. The limits of the CDR3 on the DNA are not certain, so only TCRdb's listed CDR3 is given. The chain uses TRBV6-4 and TRBJ1-6; whether TRBD1, the table's D call, matches the DNA was not checked. The CDR3 extends over 12 residues, inclusive of both ends. Germline V gene sequence: CDR1 MRHNA, CDR2 SNTAGT. The CDR3 sequence is CASSRTGAPLSA.

This clonotype showed up many times. This chain joins TRBV15 and TRBJ2-7, with D unresolved. There are 12 residues in the CDR3. V dropped 2 bases and J dropped 4 bases, with 6 bases sitting between them. CDR1 is LNHNV, CDR2 YYDKDF, per germline (reference sequence). Here the CDR3 reads CATSRSAYEQYF. As DNA, the CDR3 is TGTGCCACCAGCAGAAGCGCATACGAGCAGTACTTC.

This clonotype was counted many times. The gene calls are TRBV5-5 and TRBJ2-5, with D possibly being TRBD1 (6 bases). Germline CDR1 is SGHKS and CDR2 is YYEKEE (reference sequence). Trimming shortened V by 4 bases and J by 2 bases, and 9 bases separated the two germline ends. The CDR3 runs to 13 residues. CDR3 DNA: TGTGCCAGCAGCCGGACAGCTCAAGAGACCCAGTACTTC. It is translated as CASSRTAQETQYF.